Each of the 29 T cell receptor beta chains below was sequenced from the same sample in a study of T cell changes during pregnancy in multiple sclerosis. The repertoire was sequenced with immunoSEQ multiplex PCR; TCRdb's copy has only in-frame clones and lacks some. The sample contains 80,000 to 100,000 clones, just over 90% of which appear only once. Sequencing was performed on peripheral blood, taken in the second trimester of pregnancy. The receptor source for this set is a female donor in good health, enrolled as a control in a pregnancy study.

This clone has a handful of counts. The chain employs TRBV4-1 and TRBJ2-7; TRBD2 aligns across 9 bases. J was trimmed by 2 bases and V by 0 bases; bases with no gene match: 2. The CDR3 totals 15 residues. Looked up from germline, CDR1 is MGHRA and CDR2 is YSYEKL. In DNA, the CDR3 is TGCGCCAGCAGCCAAGAGCGGGGGGGCCCCTACGAGCAGTACTTC. As protein: CASSQERGGPYEQYF.

The chain is built from TRBV6-1 and TRBJ1-4; the D gene is possibly TRBD1 (6 bases). Per the germline V gene, CDR1 is MNHNS and CDR2 is SASEGT. V lost 0 bases, J lost 5 bases, and 13 bases lay in between. The CDR3 has 16 residues. Written as DNA, the CDR3 is TGTGCCAGCAGTGAAGCTCAGGGAGGGGGGAATGAAAAACTGTTTTTT. Protein product: CASSEAQGGGNEKLFF.

This chain uses TRBV27 with TRBJ2-3; TRBD2 aligns across 11 bases. This CDR3 comprises 21 residues. Trimming cost V 5 bases and J 5 bases; bases outside gene matches: 24. The germline V gene encodes CDR1 MNHEY and CDR2 SMNVEV (reference sequence). CDR3 region: CASSLYYTGVLAGGQKDTQYF. As DNA, the CDR3 is TGTGCCAGCAGTCTATACTACACAGGGGTGTTAGCGGGAGGGCAAAAAGATACGCAGTATTTT.

The rearrangement links TRBV5-1 to TRBJ2-7, with TRBD1 as a possible D gene (5 bases). CDR3 length equals 14 residues. Germline V gives CDR1 SGHRS, CDR2 YFSETQ. With 0 bases removed from V and 7 bases from J, the gap between germline ends came to 14 bases. CDR3 sequence: CASSLGQGLGEQYF. CDR3 DNA: TGCGCCAGCAGCTTGGGGCAGGGTCTTGGTGAGCAGTACTTC.

The J gene is TRBJ1-1, the V gene TRBV7-9, with a possible D match to TRBD1 (6 bases). The CDR3 length is 14 residues. Germline V lookup: CDR1 SEHNR, CDR2 FQNEAQ (reference sequence). The V end lost 5 bases, the J end lost 0 bases, and 10 bases lay between the germline ends. CDR3 region: CASSPDRLNTEAFF. The DNA for the CDR3 is TGTGCCAGCAGCCCAGACAGGTTGAACACTGAAGCTTTCTTT.

This chain joins TRBV5-6 and TRBJ2-7, with 10 bases that match TRBD2. This CDR3 is 16 amino acids long. Trimming at V came to 0 bases and at J to 0 bases, leaving 3 bases not matched to a gene. Germline lookup yields CDR1 SGHDT and CDR2 YYEEEE. The CDR3: CASSLGRLAGSYEQYF. The CDR3, as DNA: TGTGCCAGCAGCTTGGGGAGACTAGCGGGCTCCTACGAGCAGTACTTC.

As DNA, the CDR3 is TGTGCCAGCAGTTTACTTCTGAGGCCTAACTATGGCTACACCTTC. This gives the protein CASSLLLRPNYGYTF. The rearrangement joins TRBV28 to TRBJ1-2, with D uncertain. V was trimmed by 2 bases and J by 0 bases, leaving 10 bases between them. Per germline, CDR1 MDHEN and CDR2 SYDVKM. The CDR3 consists of 15 residues.

The chain combines TRBV28 with TRBJ1-2, with a tentative D call TRBD1 (6 bases). Germline V CDR1 and CDR2: MDHEN, SYDVKM. The CDR3 is 16 amino acids. Trimming cost V 7 bases and J 2 bases, with 20 bases left between them. The CDR3 is CASTRQGPGTNYGYTF. The CDR3 DNA reads as TGTGCCAGCACCCGCCAAGGTCCCGGGACAAACTATGGCTACACCTTC.

This clone appeared a single time. V gene TRBV19 combines with J gene TRBJ1-5; a possible D gene is TRBD1 (6 bases). The V and J ends lost 7 bases and 9 bases respectively, with 16 bases between them. The germline V gene has CDR1 LNHDA and CDR2 SQIVND (reference sequence). The CDR3 loop spans 13 amino acids. As DNA, the CDR3 is TGTGCCAGTAATACAGGGACCCATGGGCCCCAGCATTTT. Its translation: CASNTGTHGPQHF.

The rearrangement uses TRBV10-1 and TRBJ2-5; 12 nucleotides line up with TRBD2. CDR3 length equals 14 residues. Germline CDR1 WNHNN, CDR2 SYGVQD (reference sequence). V lost 3 bases, J lost 10 bases, and 6 bases stayed unmatched. The CDR3 bases are TGCGCCAGCAGTGAACTAGCGGGAGGTGGAGACCAGTACTTC. This translates into CASSELAGGGDQYF.

The V call is TRBV27, the J call TRBJ2-7, with no clear D. The CDR3 consists of 14 residues. V was cut by 5 bases and J by 3 bases, with 14 bases left in between. The germline V gene has CDR1 MNHEY and CDR2 SMNVEV (reference sequence). The CDR3 is CASSPTPTGYEQYF. The CDR3 region has the DNA TGTGCCAGCAGTCCGACCCCGACGGGCTACGAGCAGTACTTC.

The gene calls are TRBV7-2 and TRBJ1-3; 9 bases are a match to TRBD1. Germline V gene sequence: CDR1 SGHTA, CDR2 FQGNSA. This CDR3 has 17 residues. Unmatched junction bases numbered 8, after V lost 5 bases and J lost 0 bases. CDR3 region: CASSPQGTGNSGNTIYF. CDR3 sequence (DNA): TGTGCCAGCAGCCCTCAGGGGACAGGGAACTCTGGAAACACCATATATTTT.

The chain combines TRBV5-4 with TRBJ2-3; no firm D call. The CDR3 length is 14 residues. Trimming removed 0 bases from V and 2 bases from J, with 7 bases in between. Germline V lookup: CDR1 SGHNT, CDR2 YYREEE (reference sequence). The CDR3 bases are TGTGCCAGCAGCTTGGCTGGAGACACAGATACGCAGTATTTT. This codes for CASSLAGDTDTQYF.

The V gene is TRBV11-3, the J gene TRBJ2-1, with 9 bases lining up with TRBD1. There are 19 residues in the CDR3. Germline CDR1 reads SGHNT; CDR2 reads YENEEA. The V segment lost 4 bases and the J segment 8 bases; nucleotides outside the gene matches: 21. CDR3 region: CASSSNVVAGQGPMDEQFF. CDR3 coding DNA: TGTGCCAGCAGCTCCAATGTGGTGGCGGGACAGGGCCCAATGGATGAGCAGTTCTTC.

The chain carries TRBV7-9 and TRBJ1-1, with TRBD1 matching 7 bases. The CDR3 runs 13 residues. Trimming removed 5 bases from V and 8 bases from J; junction bases left unmatched: 8. The V gene's germline CDR1 is SEHNR and CDR2 FQNEAQ (reference sequence). CDR3 sequence: CASSEEQGLEAFF. CDR3 bases: TGTGCCAGCAGCGAAGAACAGGGGCTAGAAGCTTTCTTT.

In this sample, this clone turned up once. The chain employs TRBV9 and TRBJ1-4, with 11 bases lining up with TRBD1. Germline CDR1 and CDR2: SGDLS and YYNGEE. The CDR3 loop spans 15 amino acids. J lost 8 bases, V lost 0 bases, and 3 bases had no gene match. CDR3 nucleotides: TGTGCCAGCAGCGTAGGGGGGACAGGGGGAGAAAAACTGTTTTTT. Protein: CASSVGGTGGEKLFF.

This clone was detected only once. The V and J genes are TRBV5-1 and TRBJ2-2, with D possibly being TRBD1 (5 bases). CDR3 length equals 13 residues. V lost 6 bases and J lost 1, with 7 bases in between. The germline CDR1 and CDR2 sequences are SGHRS and YFSETQ. CDR3 protein: CASNQGNTGELFF. The CDR3 DNA sequence: TGCGCCAGCAACCAGGGGAACACCGGGGAGCTGTTTTTT.

The J gene is TRBJ1-2, the V gene TRBV2; D is unresolved. Deletions cut 3 bases from V and 4 bases from J, with 12 bases between. The germline CDR1 and CDR2 sequences are SNHLY and FYNNEI. The CDR3 is 14 residues long. CDR3 amino acids: CASSERSRSYGYTF. DNA of the CDR3: TGTGCCAGCAGTGAGCGGTCCCGGAGCTATGGCTACACCTTC.

This clone was observed many times. The rearrangement links TRBV14 to TRBJ2-3; D remains unclear. CDR1 is SGHDN, CDR2 FVKESK, per germline. The CDR3 has 16 amino acids. V shed 4 bases and J shed 0 bases, with 14 bases lying between them. The CDR3 here is CASSRRSVASTDTQYF. CDR3 nucleotides: TGTGCCAGCAGCCGCCGGAGCGTCGCTAGCACAGATACGCAGTATTTT.

This clone has just a few counts. The rearrangement uses TRBV2 and TRBJ1-2; tentative D call: TRBD1 (5 bases). This CDR3 has 11 amino acids. V dropped 6 bases and J dropped 4 bases, with 6 bases sitting between them. Looked up from germline, CDR1 is SNHLY and CDR2 is FYNNEI. The CDR3 region is CASRDSYGYTF. The CDR3 nucleotides read TGTGCCAGCAGAGACAGCTATGGCTACACCTTC. Filled out from reference TRBV2 and TRBJ1-2, the complete variable domain reads EPEVTQTPSHQVTQMGQEVILRCVPISNHLYFYWYRQILGQKVEFLVSFYNNEISEKSEIFDDQFSVERPDGSNFTLKIRSTKLEDSAMYFCASRDSYGYTFGSGTRLTVV.

The chain carries TRBV11-2 and TRBJ1-1, with TRBD1 as a possible D gene (5 bases). Deletions cut 4 bases from V and 3 bases from J, with 12 bases between. Germline V gene data show CDR1 as SGHAT and CDR2 as FQNNGV. The CDR3 covers 14 residues. The CDR3 loop reads CASSSIGGYTEAFF. In DNA, the CDR3 is TGTGCCAGCAGCTCGATCGGGGGGTACACTGAAGCTTTCTTT.

The genes are TRBV28 and TRBJ1-6; the D gene is possibly TRBD1 (6 bases). The CDR3 has 14 amino acids. Trimming pared 2 bases from V and 10 bases from J, leaving 12 bases between. CDR1 MDHEN and CDR2 SYDVKM come from the germline V gene. The CDR3 region is CASSLPQGFSPLHF. Here the CDR3 DNA reads TGTGCCAGCAGTTTACCTCAGGGGTTCTCACCCCTCCACTTT.

The genes are TRBV7-9 and TRBJ1-3; D gene uncertain. Germline-derived CDR1 and CDR2 are SEHNR and FQNEAQ (reference sequence). With 3 bases removed from V and 0 bases from J, the gap between germline ends came to 12 bases. This CDR3 contains 16 residues. As DNA, the CDR3 is TGTGCCAGCAGCTTCCCCGGGGAGAGCTCTGGAAACACCATATATTTT. Translating it yields CASSFPGESSGNTIYF.

This sequence joins TRBV7-2 and TRBJ2-7; TRBD2 is a possible D gene (5 bases). The CDR3 has 16 amino acids. The germline gives CDR1 SGHTA, CDR2 FQGNSA. Trimming cost V 3 bases and J 0 bases, with 15 bases left between them. The CDR3 loop reads CASSFGVLPSSYEQYF. In DNA, the CDR3 is TGTGCCAGCAGCTTCGGGGTATTACCCTCCTCCTACGAGCAGTACTTC.

This chain joins TRBV9 and TRBJ1-5; D might be TRBD1 (5 bases). CDR3 length: 14 amino acids. Germline V gene data show CDR1 as SGDLS and CDR2 as YYNGEE. V lost 3 bases and J 3 bases, leaving 10 bases between the germline ends. The CDR3: CASSAEGYNQPQHF. The CDR3, as DNA: TGTGCCAGCAGCGCGGAGGGGTACAATCAGCCCCAGCATTTT.

The chain combines TRBV28 with TRBJ1-5; 9 nucleotides agree with TRBD1. The CDR3 has 14 residues. Germline lookup yields CDR1 MDHEN and CDR2 SYDVKM. The V gene end was trimmed by 4 bases and the J gene end by 6 bases; junction bases not matched to a gene: 4. In DNA, the CDR3 is TGTGCCAGCAGTTCAACAGGGGGCACTCAGCCCCAGCATTTT. Translating it yields CASSSTGGTQPQHF.

CDR3 amino acids: CASSPAAGNTDTQYF. In DNA form, the CDR3 reads TGTGCCAGCTCACCAGCAGCGGGAAACACAGATACGCAGTATTTT. V is TRBV18 and J is TRBJ2-3; 7 nucleotides align to TRBD2. This CDR3 comprises 15 residues. The V gene end was trimmed by 2 bases and the J gene end by 2 bases; junction bases not matched to a gene: 4. Germline CDR1 KGHSH, CDR2 LQKENI.

The rearrangement uses TRBV4-1 and TRBJ1-6; D remains ambiguous. CDR1 and CDR2 from the germline V gene are MGHRA and YSYEKL. The CDR3 totals 16 residues. Trimming removed 0 bases from V and 4 bases from J, with 10 bases in between. This CDR3 reads CASSQDVSVYNSPLHF. CDR3 DNA sequence: TGCGCCAGCAGCCAAGATGTGTCAGTATATAATTCACCCCTCCACTTT.

As regards this clone: A junction boundary mismatches the germline segment, possibly from a read error. The chain is built from TRBV4-1 and TRBJ1-2; 8 bases are shared with TRBD1. The germline gives CDR1 MGHRA, CDR2 YSYEKL. CDR3 length equals 11 residues. The CDR3 DNA sequence: TGCGCCAGCGGACCGACAGGGGCCCCAGTCTTC. This codes for CASGPTGAPVF.